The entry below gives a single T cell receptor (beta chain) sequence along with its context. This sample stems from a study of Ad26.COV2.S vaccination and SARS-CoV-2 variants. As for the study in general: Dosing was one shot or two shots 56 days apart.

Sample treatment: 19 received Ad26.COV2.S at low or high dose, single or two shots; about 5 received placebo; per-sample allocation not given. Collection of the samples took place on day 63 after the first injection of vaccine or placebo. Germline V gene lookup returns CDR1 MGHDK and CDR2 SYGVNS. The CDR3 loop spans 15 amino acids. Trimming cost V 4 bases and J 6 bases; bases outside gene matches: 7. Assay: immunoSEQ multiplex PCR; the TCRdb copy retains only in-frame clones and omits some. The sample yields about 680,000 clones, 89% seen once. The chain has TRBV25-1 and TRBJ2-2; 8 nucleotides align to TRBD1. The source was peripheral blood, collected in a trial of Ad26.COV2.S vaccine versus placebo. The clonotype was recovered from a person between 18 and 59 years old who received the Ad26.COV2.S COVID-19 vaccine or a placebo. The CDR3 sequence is CASSAVRGQAGELFF. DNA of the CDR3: TGTGCCAGCAGTGCGGTCAGGGGGCAGGCCGGGGAGCTGTTTTTT.